Below are 10 T cell receptor beta chains sequenced from a single sample in a study of CD8+ T cells in alopecia areata. As the sequencing template, cDNA was produced by extracting RNA and reverse transcribing it. Data came from immunoSEQ multiplex PCR; TCRdb stores just in-frame clones and leaves some out. The sample yields 150,000 to 200,000 clones, around 57% seen once. Sequenced sample: CD4+ T cells sorted from blood. All receptors derive from a human donor in good health.

CDR3 DNA: TGTGCCAGCAGGACGTACCAAGAGACCCAGTACTTC. Protein sequence: CASRTYQETQYF. The V gene is TRBV6-5, the J gene TRBJ2-5; D unclear. With 6 bases removed from V and 0 bases from J, the gap between germline ends came to 5 bases. CDR1 and CDR2 (germline): MNHEY, SVGAGI. The CDR3 extends over 12 amino acids.

This clone was recorded a few times. The chain carries TRBV7-9 and TRBJ2-7, with D possibly matching TRBD2 (5 bases). V was clipped by 4 bases and J by 1 base, with 11 bases between them. Germline V gives CDR1 SEHNR, CDR2 FQNEAQ (reference sequence). CDR3 length equals 14 residues. CDR3 residues: CASSSEVGSYEQYF. The CDR3, as DNA: TGTGCCAGCAGCTCGGAGGTTGGGTCCTACGAGCAGTACTTC. The variable domain in full, completed from reference TRBV7-9 and TRBJ2-7, reads DTGVSQNPRHKITKRGQNVTFRCDPISEHNRLYWYRQTLGQGPEFLTYFQNEAQLEKSRLLSDRFSAERPKGSFSTLEIQRTEQGDSAMYLCASSSEVGSYEQYFGPGTRLTVT.

In this sample, this clone turned up a few times. This sample includes further DNA sequences coding for the same CDR3. The rearrangement joins TRBV29-1 to TRBJ1-1, with D uncertain. From germline, CDR1 is SQVTM and CDR2 ANQGSEA. There are 12 residues in the CDR3. The V and J ends lost 5 bases and 2 bases respectively, with 9 bases between them. Here the CDR3 reads CSVSYSNTEAFF. Here the CDR3 DNA reads TGCAGCGTTTCGTACAGCAACACTGAAGCTTTCTTT.

In its sample, this clone was seen a few times. This chain joins TRBV28 and TRBJ2-2; D not certain. V lost 5 bases, J lost 4 bases, and 8 bases lay in between. Germline CDR1 is MDHEN and CDR2 is SYDVKM. The CDR3 totals 13 residues. CDR3 sequence reads: CASSLRSTGELFF. DNA of the CDR3: TGTGCCAGCAGTCTCAGGAGCACCGGGGAGCTGTTTTTT.

The table lists this clone with a few counts. The V call is TRBV5-6, the J call TRBJ1-2, with a tentative D call TRBD1 (5 bases). The CDR3 extends over 16 amino acids. The germline V gene encodes CDR1 SGHDT and CDR2 YYEEEE. The V gene lost 4 bases and the J gene lost 5 bases, with 21 bases spanning the gap. The CDR3 protein is CASSPDAGRNTYGYTF. Written as DNA, the CDR3 is TGTGCCAGCAGCCCTGATGCAGGGAGGAATACATATGGCTACACCTTC.

This clone was seen a few times. For the CDR3, the DNA is TGCAGCGTTGAAGAGGGACGTGAGCAGTTCTTC. Translating it yields CSVEEGREQFF. The J gene is TRBJ2-1, the V gene TRBV29-1; possibly TRBD1 or TRBD2 for D (5 bases each). The CDR3 extends over 11 amino acids. V lost 0 bases and J lost 9, with 6 bases in between. Germline V gene sequence: CDR1 SQVTM, CDR2 ANQGSEA.

The rearrangement joins TRBV11-2 to TRBJ2-7; the match to TRBD2 covers 7 bases. Losses at the gene ends were 1 base for V and 3 bases for J; bases not matched to a gene: 6. The CDR3 is 15 amino acids. CDR1 SGHAT and CDR2 FQNNGV come from the germline V gene. The CDR3 region is CASSLARGGVYEQYF. Written as DNA, the CDR3 is TGTGCCAGCAGCTTAGCACGGGGAGGGGTCTACGAGCAGTACTTC. Complete variable domain (other parts from reference TRBV11-2 and TRBJ2-7): EAGVAQSPRYKIIEKRQSVAFWCNPISGHATLYWYQQILGQGPKLLIQFQNNGVVDDSQLPKDRFSAERLKGVDSTLKIQPAKLEDSAVYLCASSLARGGVYEQYFGPGTRLTVT.

The table lists this clone with a count of one. CDR3 sequence: CATSRERTGVRELFF. As DNA, the CDR3 is TGTGCCACCAGCAGAGAGAGAACAGGCGTCCGGGAGCTGTTTTTT. This chain uses TRBV15 with TRBJ2-2; maybe TRBD1 (5 bases). With 0 bases removed from V and 9 bases from J, the gap between germline ends came to 14 bases. CDR1 is LNHNV and CDR2 is YYDKDF in the germline V gene (reference sequence). The CDR3 length is 15 residues.

This clone was detected a few times. The V gene is TRBV5-1, the J gene TRBJ2-5; perhaps TRBD1 as D (6 bases). The J call may be faulty, since TRBJ2-7 better matches the DNA end. The CDR3 spans 15 residues. Germline values: CDR1 SGHRS, CDR2 YFSETQ. The CDR3 DNA sequence: TGCGCCAGCAGCTTGGAAGCAGGGGCGTACTACGAGCAGTACTTC. Its protein is CASSLEAGAYYEQYF.

This rearrangement joins TRBV11-2 to TRBJ2-7, with D possibly TRBD2 on 5 matching bases. Between the trimmed V and J ends, which lost 6 bases and 4 bases, there was a span of 13 bases. In germline, CDR1 is SGHAT, CDR2 FQNNGV. The CDR3 runs to 13 residues. In DNA form, the CDR3 reads TGTGCCAGCAGGACACTAGTAAAGTACGAGCAGTACTTC. Residues: CASRTLVKYEQYF.